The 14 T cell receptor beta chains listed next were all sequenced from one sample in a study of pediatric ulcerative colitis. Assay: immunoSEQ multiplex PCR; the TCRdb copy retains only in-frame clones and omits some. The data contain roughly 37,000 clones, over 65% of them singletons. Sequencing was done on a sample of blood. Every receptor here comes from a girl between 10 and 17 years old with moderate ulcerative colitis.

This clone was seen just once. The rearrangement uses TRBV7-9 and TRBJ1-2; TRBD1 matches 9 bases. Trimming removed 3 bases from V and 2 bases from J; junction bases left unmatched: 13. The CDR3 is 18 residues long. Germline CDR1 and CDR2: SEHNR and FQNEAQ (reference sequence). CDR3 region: CASSFPVEKTGGNYGYTF. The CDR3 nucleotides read TGTGCCAGCAGCTTCCCCGTCGAAAAGACAGGGGGAAACTATGGCTACACCTTC.

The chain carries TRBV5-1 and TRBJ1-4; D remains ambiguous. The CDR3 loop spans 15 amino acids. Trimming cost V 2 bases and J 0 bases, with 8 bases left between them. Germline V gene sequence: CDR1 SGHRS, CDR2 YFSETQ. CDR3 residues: CASSFPRATNEKLFF. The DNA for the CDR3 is TGCGCCAGCAGCTTCCCCCGCGCAACTAATGAAAAACTGTTTTTT.

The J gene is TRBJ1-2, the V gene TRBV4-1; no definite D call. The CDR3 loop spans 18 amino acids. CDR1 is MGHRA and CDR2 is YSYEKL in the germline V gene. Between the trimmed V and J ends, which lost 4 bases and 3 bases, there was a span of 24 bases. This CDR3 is CASSPVGRTALKDYGYTF. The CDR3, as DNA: TGCGCCAGCAGCCCAGTTGGAAGAACGGCGTTAAAGGACTATGGCTACACCTTC.

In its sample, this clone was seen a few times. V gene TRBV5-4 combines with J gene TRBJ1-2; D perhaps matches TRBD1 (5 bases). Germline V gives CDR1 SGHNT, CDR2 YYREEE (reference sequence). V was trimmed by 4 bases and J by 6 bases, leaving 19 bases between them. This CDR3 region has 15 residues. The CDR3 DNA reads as TGTGCCAGCAGCCGGCTTGGTGTCAGGGTACATGGCTACACCTTC. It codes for CASSRLGVRVHGYTF. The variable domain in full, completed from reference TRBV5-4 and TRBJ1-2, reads ETGVTQSPTHLIKTRGQQVTLRCSSQSGHNTVSWYQQALGQGPQFIFQYYREEENGRGNFPPRFSGLQFPNYSSELNVNALELDDSALYLCASSRLGVRVHGYTFGSGTRLTVV.

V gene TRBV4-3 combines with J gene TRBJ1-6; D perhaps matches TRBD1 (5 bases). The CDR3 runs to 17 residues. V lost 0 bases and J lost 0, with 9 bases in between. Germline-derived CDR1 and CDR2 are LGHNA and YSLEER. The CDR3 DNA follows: TGCGCCAGCAGCCAAGATCGGGGGAGCTCCTATAATTCACCCCTCCACTTT. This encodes CASSQDRGSSYNSPLHF.

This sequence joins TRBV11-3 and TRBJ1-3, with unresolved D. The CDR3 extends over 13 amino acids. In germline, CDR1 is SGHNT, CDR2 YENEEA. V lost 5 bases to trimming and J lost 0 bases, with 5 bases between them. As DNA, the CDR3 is TGTGCCAGCAGCACCGCCTCTGGAAACACCATATATTTT. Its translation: CASSTASGNTIYF. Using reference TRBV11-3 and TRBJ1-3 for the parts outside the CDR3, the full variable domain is EAGVVQSPRYKIIEKKQPVAFWCNPISGHNTLYWYLQNLGQGPELLIRYENEEAVDDSQLPKDRFSAERLKGVDSTLKIQPAELGDSAVYLCASSTASGNTIYFGEGSWLTVV.

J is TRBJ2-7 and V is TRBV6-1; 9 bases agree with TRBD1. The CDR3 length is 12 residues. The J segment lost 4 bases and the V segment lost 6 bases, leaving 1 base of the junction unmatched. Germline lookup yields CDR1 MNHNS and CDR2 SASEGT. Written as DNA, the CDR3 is TGTGCCAGCAGCGGACAGGGGTACGAGCAGTACTTC. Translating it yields CASSGQGYEQYF.

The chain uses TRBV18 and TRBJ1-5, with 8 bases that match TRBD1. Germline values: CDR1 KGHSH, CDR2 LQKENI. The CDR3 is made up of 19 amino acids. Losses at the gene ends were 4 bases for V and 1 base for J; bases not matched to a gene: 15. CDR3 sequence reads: CASSQIYQDRTGSNQPQHF. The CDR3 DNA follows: TGTGCCAGCTCACAAATCTACCAAGATAGGACAGGGAGCAATCAGCCCCAGCATTTT.

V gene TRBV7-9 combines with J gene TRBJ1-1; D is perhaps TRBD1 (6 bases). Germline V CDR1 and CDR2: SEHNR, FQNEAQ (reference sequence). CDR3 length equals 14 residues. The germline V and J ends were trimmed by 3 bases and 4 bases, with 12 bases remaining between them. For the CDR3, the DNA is TGTGCCAGCAGCTTGGAAACAGGGACCACTGAAGCTTTCTTT. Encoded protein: CASSLETGTTEAFF. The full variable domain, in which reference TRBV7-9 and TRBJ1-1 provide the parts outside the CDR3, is DTGVSQNPRHKITKRGQNVTFRCDPISEHNRLYWYRQTLGQGPEFLTYFQNEAQLEKSRLLSDRFSAERPKGSFSTLEIQRTEQGDSAMYLCASSLETGTTEAFFGQGTRLTVV.

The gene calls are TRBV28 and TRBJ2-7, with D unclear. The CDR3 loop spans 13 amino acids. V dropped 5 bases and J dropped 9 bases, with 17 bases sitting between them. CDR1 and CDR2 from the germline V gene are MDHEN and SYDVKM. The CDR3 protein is CASSRYEPWGQYF. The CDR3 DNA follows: TGTGCCAGCAGTCGATACGAGCCCTGGGGGCAGTACTTC.

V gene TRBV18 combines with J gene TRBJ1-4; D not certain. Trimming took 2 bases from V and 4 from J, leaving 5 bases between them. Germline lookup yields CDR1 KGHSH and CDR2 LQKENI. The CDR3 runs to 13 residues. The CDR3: CASSPASNEKLFF. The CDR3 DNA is TGTGCCAGCTCACCAGCGAGTAATGAAAAACTGTTTTTT.

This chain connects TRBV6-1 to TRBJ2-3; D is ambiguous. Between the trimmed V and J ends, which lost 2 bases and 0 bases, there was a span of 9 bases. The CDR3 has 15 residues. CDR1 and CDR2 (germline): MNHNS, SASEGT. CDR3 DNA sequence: TGTGCCAGCAGTGAACCGGCTTCTAGCACAGATACGCAGTATTTT. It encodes CASSEPASSTDTQYF.

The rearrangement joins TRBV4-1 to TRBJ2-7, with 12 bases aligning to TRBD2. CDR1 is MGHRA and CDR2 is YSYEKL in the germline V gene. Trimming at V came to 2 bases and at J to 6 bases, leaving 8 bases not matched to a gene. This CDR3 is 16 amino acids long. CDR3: CASSQSPGLAGSEQYF. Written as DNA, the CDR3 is TGCGCCAGCAGCCAATCGCCCGGACTAGCGGGATCCGAGCAGTACTTC.

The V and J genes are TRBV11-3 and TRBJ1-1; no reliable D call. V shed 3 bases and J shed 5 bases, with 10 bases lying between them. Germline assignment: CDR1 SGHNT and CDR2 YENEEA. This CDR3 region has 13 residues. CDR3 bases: TGTGCCAGCAGCTTCGAGGGAGGGACTGAAGCTTTCTTT. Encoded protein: CASSFEGGTEAFF.